The following is a T cell receptor (beta chain) sequence with its context. As yet, its antigen is unknown. The germline V gene encodes CDR1 SEHNR and CDR2 FQNEAQ (reference sequence). This CDR3 region has 15 residues. Trimming cost V 5 bases and J 6 bases; bases outside gene matches: 9. These data belong to a study of T cell responses to AZD1222 COVID-19 vaccine. Study-level results: A mostly white British donor set with more females was recruited, and clonal diversity was possibly underestimated. Spike-spanning, vaccine-associated CD4 TCRs were dominant at 160-218 and 743-854.

Measured with immunoSEQ multiplex PCR; TCRdb has only the in-frame clones, and not every one. The sample has around 150,000 clones, just under 95% seen once. The chain has TRBV7-9 and TRBJ1-1; 10 nucleotides line up with TRBD1. This TCR was recovered from an adult who received the AZD1222 COVID-19 vaccine. Sequenced here: peripheral blood, sampled 28 days after the second AZD1222 dose. CDR3 loop: CASSRRDRGIAEAFF. For the CDR3, the DNA is TGTGCCAGCAGCCGCCGGGACAGGGGTATCGCTGAAGCTTTCTTT.